The 21 T cell receptor beta chains presented below share a single source sample, sequenced in a study of blood T cell repertoires in COVID-19. Method: immunoSEQ multiplex PCR; TCRdb's copy keeps in-frame clones and lacks some. The sample lists fewer than 350,000 clones, 80% to 90% seen once, with approximately 9.9% in the top ten. The sample comprised peripheral blood. These receptors were collected from a man aged 25 to 40 with COVID-19, enrolled during active disease.

Turning to this clone: A far larger clone is one nucleotide away, so this likely arose from a read error. V gene TRBV6-2 or TRBV6-3 combines with J gene TRBJ1-1; 8 bases map to TRBD1. The CDR3 has 14 residues. Germline CDR1 reads MNHEY; CDR2 reads SVGEGT. V was pared by 6 bases and J by 1 base, with 4 bases of the junction left unmatched. The CDR3 protein is CASSNGQGNTEAFF. CDR3 nucleotides: TGTGCCAGCAGCAACGGACAGGGGAACACTGAAGCTTTCTTT.

The rearrangement joins TRBV18 to TRBJ2-1; D gene ambiguous. The ends were cut back, 3 bases at V and 4 bases at J, with 10 bases in the middle. CDR1 and CDR2 (germline): KGHSH, LQKENI. This CDR3 comprises 14 residues. Here the CDR3 reads CASSPVQTYNEQFF. The DNA of the CDR3 is TGTGCCAGCTCACCGGTACAGACATACAATGAGCAGTTCTTC.

V usage is TRBV24-1 and J usage is TRBJ2-5; D is possibly TRBD1 (5 bases). V lost 4 bases and J 5 bases, leaving 16 bases between the germline ends. The CDR3 runs to 15 residues. CDR1 is KGHDR and CDR2 is SFDVKD in the germline V gene. The CDR3 nucleotides read TGTGCCACCAGTGACCCGTCGCAGTCAGGGGAGACCCAGTACTTC. The encoded protein is CATSDPSQSGETQYF.

J is TRBJ1-2 and V is TRBV7-3; no definite D call. The length of the CDR3 is 13 residues. V lost 4 bases to trimming and J lost 0 bases, with 6 bases between them. The V gene's germline CDR1 is SGHTA and CDR2 FQGTGA. The CDR3 sequence is CASSSSANYGYTF. The CDR3, as DNA: TGTGCCAGCAGCTCCTCAGCTAACTATGGCTACACCTTC.

This clone appeared a single time. The V gene is TRBV6-5, the J gene TRBJ2-7; tentative D call: TRBD2 (6 bases). The CDR3 has 15 residues. Deletions cut 0 bases from V and 1 base from J, with 10 bases between. Germline CDR1 is MNHEY and CDR2 is SVGAGI. The CDR3, as DNA: TGTGCCAGCAGTTACTCGTGGGGGAGGTCCTACGAGCAGTACTTC. Its protein product is CASSYSWGRSYEQYF.

V and J are TRBV25-1 and TRBJ2-1; 7 bases are shared with TRBD2. Germline CDR1 reads MGHDK; CDR2 reads SYGVNS. This CDR3 comprises 13 residues. The trim removed 3 bases at V and 10 bases at J, leaving 6 bases unmatched. The CDR3 region has the DNA TGTGCCAGCAGTGAGGGGAGGGGTGGCGAGCAGTTCTTC. Its translation: CASSEGRGGEQFF.

The chain combines TRBV2 with TRBJ2-5; 7 bases are shared with TRBD2. CDR3 length: 16 amino acids. Per germline, CDR1 SNHLY and CDR2 FYNNEI. The V gene end was trimmed by 3 bases and the J gene end by 1 base; junction bases not matched to a gene: 8. The CDR3 coding sequence is TGTGCCAGCAGTGAGTCGGGACTAACTTTCCAAGAGACCCAGTACTTC. Translating it yields CASSESGLTFQETQYF.

V is TRBV7-2 and J is TRBJ1-5, with unresolved D. V lost 1 base and J 4 bases, leaving 8 bases between the germline ends. This CDR3 has 14 residues. Per germline, CDR1 SGHTA and CDR2 FQGNSA. Here the CDR3 DNA reads TGTGCCAGCAGCTTAGGGAGTGCTAATCAGCCCCAGCATTTT. Encoded protein: CASSLGSANQPQHF. The whole variable domain, filled in from reference TRBV7-2 and TRBJ1-5, reads GAGVSQSPSNKVTEKGKDVELRCDPISGHTALYWYRQSLGQGLEFLIYFQGNSAPDKSGLPSDRFSAERTGGSVSTLTIQRTQQEDSAVYLCASSLGSANQPQHFGDGTRLSIL.

The chain combines TRBV6-2 or TRBV6-3 with TRBJ2-3; 8 nucleotides line up with TRBD2. The CDR3 covers 16 residues. In germline, CDR1 is MNHEY, CDR2 SVGEGT. Trimming took 2 bases from V and 6 from J; bases not matched to a gene: 10. For the CDR3, the DNA is TGTGCCAGCAGTTACCCATTCGGGGGGGCGCGGGATACGCAGTATTTT. Translation gives CASSYPFGGARDTQYF.

This clone was detected only a few times. The chain has TRBV7-2 and TRBJ1-4; D uncertain. Trimming removed 4 bases at V and 0 bases at J, with 9 bases between. Germline V gene sequence: CDR1 SGHTA, CDR2 FQGNSA. This CDR3 has 15 residues. For the CDR3, the DNA is TGTGCCAGCAGCTCGCGAGGGACAACTAATGAAAAACTGTTTTTT. This sequence encodes CASSSRGTTNEKLFF.

The gene calls are TRBV7-9 and TRBJ2-2, with D possibly matching TRBD1 (6 bases). The CDR3 consists of 16 residues. In germline, CDR1 is SEHNR, CDR2 FQNEAQ (reference sequence). The V gene lost 5 bases and the J gene lost 2 bases, with 15 bases spanning the gap. CDR3 sequence (DNA): TGTGCCAGCAGCATTTACACCAGGGGAAACACCGGGGAGCTGTTTTTT. Translating it yields CASSIYTRGNTGELFF.

The V and J genes are TRBV3-1 (or the pseudogene TRBV3-2) and TRBJ1-2; D is undetermined. V shed 5 bases and J shed 0 bases, with 4 bases lying between them. CDR1 is LGHDT and CDR2 is YNNKEL in the germline V gene (reference sequence). The CDR3 is made up of 12 amino acids. The CDR3 bases are TGTGCCAGCAGCGACACTAACTATGGCTACACCTTC. Translating it yields CASSDTNYGYTF.

The chain uses TRBV18 and TRBJ2-7; possibly TRBD2 for D (5 bases). The CDR3 extends over 17 amino acids. CDR1 KGHSH and CDR2 LQKENI come from the germline V gene. The V gene lost 4 bases and the J gene lost 6 bases, with 25 bases spanning the gap. The CDR3 nucleotides read TGTGCCAGCTCACGGACCATACAAGGCGACATCGGGGTCGAGCAGTACTTC. It specifies CASSRTIQGDIGVEQYF.

The chain combines TRBV28 with TRBJ1-6, with 8 bases aligning to TRBD1. Germline values: CDR1 MDHEN, CDR2 SYDVKM. CDR3 size: 14 residues. V lost 6 bases to trimming and J lost 4 bases; unmatched junction nucleotides: 2. CDR3 sequence: CASRDRAYNSPLHF. The CDR3 DNA reads as TGTGCCAGCAGGGACAGGGCTTATAATTCACCCCTCCACTTT.

This clone appeared many times. This chain connects TRBV18 to TRBJ2-5, with 10 bases fitting TRBD1. The V gene's germline CDR1 is KGHSH and CDR2 LQKENI. The junction had 13 bases not matched to a gene; V was cut back by 1 base and J by 5 bases. The CDR3 consists of 18 residues. CDR3 coding DNA: TGTGCCAGCTCACCACGTCGTACCGTGACAGGGGGCGCGGAGACCCAGTACTTC. This sequence encodes CASSPRRTVTGGAETQYF.

The chain employs TRBV25-1 and TRBJ1-5, with TRBD1 matching over 8 bases. Trimming at V came to 6 bases and at J to 7 bases, leaving 5 bases not matched to a gene. This CDR3 spans 13 amino acids. The germline V gene has CDR1 MGHDK and CDR2 SYGVNS. As DNA, the CDR3 is TGTGCCAGCAGAGGACAGGGTGGACAGCCCCAGCATTTT. Translation gives CASRGQGGQPQHF.

The chain combines TRBV9 with TRBJ2-1; 7 bases align to TRBD2. V was clipped by 0 bases and J by 6 bases; unmatched bases: 6. In germline, CDR1 is SGDLS, CDR2 YYNGEE. The length of the CDR3 is 15 residues. CDR3 coding DNA: TGTGCCAGCAGCGTAGCTCTAGCGGAGGTCAATGAGCAGTTCTTC. It codes for CASSVALAEVNEQFF.

DNA for the CDR3: TGTGCCAGCAACCTCGGGGGAGGCAGCACTGAAGCTTTCTTT. Amino acid sequence: CASNLGGGSTEAFF. The chain employs TRBV6-5 and TRBJ1-1, with D possibly matching TRBD1 (5 bases). V was trimmed by 7 bases and J by 4 bases, leaving 16 bases between them. The V gene's germline CDR1 is MNHEY and CDR2 SVGAGI. The CDR3 is 14 residues long.

The J gene is TRBJ2-2, the V gene TRBV9; a possible D gene is TRBD1 (6 bases). Per the germline V gene, CDR1 is SGDLS and CDR2 is YYNGEE. The CDR3 loop spans 13 amino acids. V shed 5 bases and J shed 1 base, with 6 bases lying between them. The CDR3 nucleotides read TGTGCCAGCAGACAGGGGAACACCGGGGAGCTGTTTTTT. Its translation is CASRQGNTGELFF.

The gene calls are TRBV6-2 or TRBV6-3 and TRBJ2-1; 7 bases are shared with TRBD2. The CDR3 is 16 residues long. J gave up 9 bases and V 7 bases, and 18 bases lay outside the gene matches. Germline values: CDR1 MNHEY, CDR2 SVGEGT. This CDR3 is CASTPSGIVDTGEQFF. The CDR3, as DNA: TGTGCCAGCACCCCCAGCGGGATAGTGGATACCGGTGAGCAGTTCTTC.

The genes are TRBV28 and TRBJ1-1; D is ambiguous. Germline V gene data show CDR1 as MDHEN and CDR2 as SYDVKM. This CDR3 is built from 17 residues. V shed 5 bases and J shed 3 bases, with 22 bases lying between them. The CDR3 DNA follows: TGTGCCAGCAGTCCCCTCGGGTCCAATGGTGAGGACACTGAAGCTTTCTTT. This sequence encodes CASSPLGSNGEDTEAFF.